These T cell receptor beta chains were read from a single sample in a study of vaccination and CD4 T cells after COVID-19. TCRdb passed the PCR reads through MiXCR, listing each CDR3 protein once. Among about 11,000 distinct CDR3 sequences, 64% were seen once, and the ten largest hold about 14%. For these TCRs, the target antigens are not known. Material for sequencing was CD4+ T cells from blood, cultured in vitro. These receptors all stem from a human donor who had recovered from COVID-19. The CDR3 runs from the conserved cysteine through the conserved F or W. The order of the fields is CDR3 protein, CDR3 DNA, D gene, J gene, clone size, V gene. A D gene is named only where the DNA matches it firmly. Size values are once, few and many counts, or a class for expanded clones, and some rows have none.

CAISSGYTGELFF TGTGCCATCTCGTCGGGATACACCGGGGAGCTGTTTTTT . TRBJ2-2 . TRBV24-1
CASSLDQGTGELFF TGTGCCAGCAGCTTAGACCAGGGAACCGGGGAGCTGTTTTTT . TRBJ2-2 . TRBV7-8
CASSLPDYGYTF TGTGCCAGCAGCTTGCCAGACTATGGCTACACCTTC . TRBJ1-2 few TRBV28
CASSITGLFWNTGELFF TGTGCCAGTAGTATAACAGGGCTCTTTTGGAACACCGGGGAGCTGTTTTTT . TRBJ2-2 . TRBV19
CSARDPGDTDNYGYTF TGCAGTGCTAGAGATCCCGGGGACACTGATAACTATGGCTACACCTTC . TRBJ1-2 . TRBV20-1
CASNQGGGSYEQYF TGTGCCAGCAACCAGGGTGGGGGGTCCTACGAGCAGTACTTC . TRBJ2-7 few TRBV19
CASSETGKGPEAFF TGTGCCAGCAGTGAAACGGGGAAGGGCCCTGAAGCTTTCTTT . TRBJ1-1 . TRBV6-1
CASSESPGGRPLRQPQHF TGCGCCAGCAGTGAGTCCCCAGGAGGGCGGCCACTTAGACAGCCCCAGCATTTT . TRBJ1-5 . TRBV10-1
CASSLSPGLAPNEQFF TGTGCCAGCAGCTTATCGCCCGGACTAGCGCCCAATGAGCAGTTCTTC TRBD2 TRBJ2-1 few TRBV7-2
CASSIDRQNTQYF TGTGCCAGTAGTATAGATCGACAGAATACGCAGTATTTT . TRBJ2-3 . TRBV19
CASSEETGRTEAFF TGTGCCAGCAGTGAAGAGACAGGACGGACTGAAGCTTTCTTT . TRBJ1-1 . TRBV2
CASSSRVGGNQPQHF TGTGCCAGTAGTAGCCGGGTAGGAGGCAATCAGCCCCAGCATTTT . TRBJ1-5 . TRBV19
CASSSGEVETQYF TGTGCCAGCAGTAGCGGGGAAGTGGAGACCCAGTACTTC TRBD2 TRBJ2-5 . TRBV6-2/TRBV6-3
CASMTGGNTIYF TGTGCCAGCATGACGGGTGGAAACACCATATATTTT . TRBJ1-3 . TRBV6-1
CASSEAHPQGVRKTQYF TGTGCCAGCAGTGAAGCTCACCCCCAGGGAGTAAGGAAGACCCAGTACTTC . TRBJ2-5 . TRBV6-1
CASSRSVGRDYEQYF TGTGCCAGCAGCCGCAGCGTCGGGAGGGACTACGAGCAGTACTTC TRBD2 TRBJ2-7 . TRBV6-2/TRBV6-3
CSARDRVGRSTIYF TGCAGTGCTAGAGATCGGGTGGGCAGGAGCACCATATATTTT . TRBJ1-3 few TRBV20-1
CASSSAGGRVYNEQFF TGTGCCAGCAGCTCCGCGGGGGGGCGGGTCTACAATGAGCAGTTCTTC TRBD2 TRBJ2-1 . TRBV7-2
CASSQGQLNTEAFF TGTGCCAGCAGCCAGGGACAGCTGAACACTGAAGCTTTCTTT TRBD1 TRBJ1-1 . TRBV7-2
CASSPLGSYEQYF TGTGCCAGCAGTCCCCTCGGGTCCTACGAGCAGTACTTC . TRBJ2-7 . TRBV27
CASSSLGQGQNQPQHF TGTGCCAGCAGTTCGTTGGGACAGGGACAAAATCAGCCCCAGCATTTT TRBD1 TRBJ1-5 . TRBV6-2/TRBV6-3
CVSSLALGLGQPQHF TGTGTCAGCAGTTTAGCGCTAGGGCTTGGTCAGCCCCAGCATTTT . TRBJ1-5 once TRBV12-3/TRBV12-4
CASNAGGLRRELGTSGRRGEQYF TGCGCCAGCAACGCGGGGGGTCTAAGACGGGAGCTTGGGACTAGCGGGAGACGGGGCGAGCAGTACTTC TRBD2 TRBJ2-7 . TRBV10-1
CSAKPPLTGGYEQYF TGCAGTGCCAAGCCCCCTTTAACAGGGGGTTACGAGCAGTACTTC TRBD1 TRBJ2-7 once TRBV20-1
CASSIGRSYNSPLHF TGTGCCAGTAGTATTGGCCGCTCCTATAATTCACCCCTCCACTTT . TRBJ1-6 . TRBV19
CASSLTGTGLSDTF TGTGCCAGCAGCTTAACCGGGACAGGGCTATCGGACACCTTC TRBD1 TRBJ1-2 . TRBV11-2
CASSPTSSPGGSGNTIYF TGTGCCAGCAGCCCCACATCCTCCCCCGGGGGCTCTGGAAACACCATATATTTT . TRBJ1-3 . TRBV7-2
CASSSPGQNTEAFF TGTGCCAGCAGCTCACCGGGACAAAACACTGAAGCTTTCTTT . TRBJ1-1 . TRBV7-2
CASSLLMGQGETEAFF TGTGCCAGCAGCTTACTAATGGGACAGGGGGAAACTGAAGCTTTCTTT TRBD1 TRBJ1-1 . TRBV7-8
CASSDSLRGVGGYTF TGTGCCAGCAGTGATTCTCTTCGAGGGGTAGGTGGCTACACCTTC . TRBJ1-2 few TRBV6-4
CASRGTEGAEAFF TGTGCCAGCAGGGGCACAGAGGGGGCAGAAGCTTTCTTT TRBD1 TRBJ1-1 . TRBV25-1
CASSLSVQRGEAFF TGTGCCAGCAGTTTGTCAGTCCAGAGGGGTGAAGCTTTCTTT . TRBJ1-1 . TRBV28
CASSWITGPNTGELFF TGTGCCAGCAGTTGGATTACGGGTCCGAACACCGGGGAGCTGTTTTTT . TRBJ2-2 . TRBV6-7
CASSTRGGGNQPQHF TGTGCCAGTAGTACCCGAGGGGGAGGGAATCAGCCCCAGCATTTT . TRBJ1-5 . TRBV19
CSARGGLGNTEAFF TGCAGTGCTAGAGGGGGGCTCGGGAACACTGAAGCTTTCTTT . TRBJ1-1 . TRBV20-1
CATSRDGRAGETEAFF TGTGCCACCAGCAGAGATGGAAGGGCGGGGGAGACTGAAGCTTTCTTT . TRBJ1-1 few TRBV15
CASRLGQPSYEQYF TGTGCCAGCCGGCTGGGACAGCCCTCCTACGAGCAGTACTTC TRBD1 TRBJ2-7 . TRBV7-2
CSALDLKGTEAFF TGCAGCGCTCTCGACCTCAAGGGAACTGAAGCTTTCTTT . TRBJ1-1 . TRBV29-1
CASTGGGGRAGVQETQYF TGTGCCAGCACCGGCGGGGGCGGGAGGGCCGGTGTCCAAGAGACCCAGTACTTC TRBD2 TRBJ2-5 . TRBV5-4
CSARDLGVETQYF TGCAGTGCTAGAGATTTGGGGGTAGAGACCCAGTACTTC . TRBJ2-5 . TRBV20-1
CASSRMGQGPPSYGYTF TGTGCCAGCAGCCGGATGGGACAGGGCCCCCCTAGCTATGGCTACACCTTC TRBD1 TRBJ1-2 . TRBV11-2
CASSFIGGGQETQYF TGTGCCAGCAGCTTTATTGGGGGCGGACAAGAGACCCAGTACTTC . TRBJ2-5 . TRBV7-2